This T cell receptor (beta chain) was recorded in a study of T cell changes during pregnancy in multiple sclerosis. Per the germline V gene, CDR1 is MDHEN and CDR2 is SYDVKM. V trimming: 3 bases; J trimming: 2 bases; junction bases outside the gene matches: 1. CDR3 size: 14 residues. This table comes from immunoSEQ multiplex PCR, and its TCRdb copy is limited to in-frame clones, with some not included. The sample contains more than 55,000 clones, more than 90% of which appear only once. This receptor was identified in a female donor with multiple sclerosis, enrolled in a pregnancy study. The V call is TRBV28, the J call TRBJ1-2; 9 bases are a match to TRBD1. Sample: peripheral blood, taken in the third trimester of pregnancy. The CDR3 DNA reads TGTGCCAGCAGTTTTGACAGGGGGAACTATGGCTACACCTTC. This encodes CASSFDRGNYGYTF.